Listed here is a single T cell receptor (beta chain). Its target is unknown. Healthy bone marrow donors made up the donors. The PCR made use of 60 Vbeta and 13 Jbeta primers. Sequencing used immunoSEQ multiplex PCR; TCRdb keeps in-frame clones, though not all of them. In the table there are roughly 170,000 clones, approximately 82% of which are singletons. The sample is drawn from a study of cytomegalovirus exposure and HLA in healthy donors. Study-wide findings and caveats: When analyzed later, a missense DCLRE1C variant was found to be linked to TCR beta V- and J-gene trimming. Earlier findings revealed that most TCR beta V segments proved productive either about 90% or about 30% of the time. Per a later analysis, 18,000 or so TCR beta sequences showed association with HLA alleles at 0.05 false discovery rate.

Trimming took off 5 bases at V and 3 bases at J, with 10 bases between the two ends. The germline V gene has CDR1 SGHVS and CDR2 FQNEAQ. CDR3 size: 14 residues. The J gene is TRBJ2-2, the V gene TRBV7-8, with TRBD2 as a possible D gene (5 bases). The material sequenced was PBMCs. The sequence was collected from a girl aged 2-10 years in good health and CMV-seropositive. CDR3 coding DNA: TGTGCCAGCAGCCGCCTGAGGGACACCGGGGAGCTGTTTTTT. Protein product: CASSRLRDTGELFF.